This T cell receptor (beta chain) was captured by sequencing in a study of blood T cells in healthy people across ages. V was shortened by 5 bases and J by 0 bases, with 17 bases between the two germline ends. This CDR3 spans 16 amino acids. CDR1 and CDR2 from the germline V gene are LNHNV and YYDKDF (reference sequence). In its sample, this clonotype was seen a few times. A second about 7 to 11 cycle PCR used barcoded and J-beta primers. Any given sample supplied a minimum of 3 million CDR3-containing paired-end reads. Each CDR3 protein is one row after TCRdb ran MiXCR on the 5' RACE reads. The sample lists some 1.5 million distinct CDR3 sequences, over 25% occurring once.

Input material: blood. The chain couples TRBV15 to TRBJ2-7, with D tentatively TRBD2 (5 bases). This TCR was sampled from a woman in her 30s in good health. The CDR3 bases are TGTGCCACCAGCCTCCTTGGGAGACCTTACTCCTACGAGCAGTACTTC. Translating gives CATSLLGRPYSYEQYF. The full variable domain, completed using reference TRBV15 and TRBJ2-7, is DAMVIQNPRYQVTQFGKPVTLSCSQTLNHNVMYWYQQKSSQAPKLLFHYYDKDFNNEADTPDNFQSRRPNTSFCFLDIRSPGLGDTAMYLCATSLLGRPYSYEQYFGPGTRLTVT.